This TCR beta chain was identified during a study of shared clonotypes between healthy human individuals. The deep-level immunoSEQ assay was used. Sequencing was performed with immunoSEQ multiplex PCR; in TCRdb, only in-frame clones are kept and a portion is missing. The sample consists of 450,000 to 500,000 clones, roughly 80% of them appearing once. The length of the CDR3 is 17 residues. V was shortened by 0 bases and J by 1 base, with 16 bases between the two germline ends. The germline gives CDR1 LGHNA, CDR2 YSLEER. This chain links TRBV4-3 with TRBJ2-7; TRBD2 is a possible D gene (6 bases). This clonotype originated in a woman aged 40 to 49 in good health. Some clones in this sample may be carry-over from other donors' samples. The source material was PBMCs. CDR3 DNA sequence: TGCGCCAGCAGCCAAGATCCCCGGGGGTCCGCATCCTACGAGCAGTACTTC. This sequence encodes CASSQDPRGSASYEQYF.